Presented here are 20 T cell receptor beta chains from one specimen sequenced in a study of T cells in Graves' hyperthyroidism and ophthalmopathy. The investigators amplified TCR beta CDR3 regions from RNA transcripts. The TCR CDR3 was amplified in a first-round RT-PCR using the HTBI primer set. Each CDR3 protein is one row after TCRdb ran MiXCR on the multiplex PCR reads. The sample holds roughly 600,000 distinct CDR3 sequences, about 14% seen once. The sequenced sample was blood. The receptor source for this set is a woman in her fifties or sixties with Graves' ophthalmopathy.

This clonotype was detected a few times. The V and J genes are TRBV14 and TRBJ2-2; TRBD2 aligns across 9 bases. Germline values: CDR1 SGHDN, CDR2 FVKESK. The length of the CDR3 is 15 residues. With V trimmed by 1 base and J by 10 bases, 7 bases remained unmatched. Written as DNA, the CDR3 is TGTGCCAGCAGCCAAGGAAGTAGCGGGAGTGAGGAGCTGTTTTTT. Protein product: CASSQGSSGSEELFF.

This chain connects TRBV6-1 to TRBJ1-5; D is ambiguous. This CDR3 contains 15 residues. The germline gives CDR1 MNHNS, CDR2 SASEGT. Trimming left V 6 bases short and J 3 bases short, with 15 bases between. CDR3: CASRIDLEDNQPQHF. CDR3 nucleotides: TGTGCCAGCAGGATCGACTTAGAGGACAATCAGCCCCAGCATTTT.

The chain carries TRBV19 and TRBJ2-5; the match to TRBD1 covers 10 bases. The CDR3 consists of 15 residues. Unmatched junction bases numbered 8, after V lost 5 bases and J lost 5 bases. The V gene's germline CDR1 is LNHDA and CDR2 SQIVND (reference sequence). The CDR3 DNA reads TGTGCCAGTAGTGCCTGGACAGGGGGAGTTGAGACCCAGTACTTC. Translating gives CASSAWTGGVETQYF.

The chain couples TRBV7-9 to TRBJ1-4; weak D call: TRBD1 (6 bases). V gave up 5 bases and J gave up 3 bases, with 22 bases separating them. This CDR3 has 18 amino acids. Germline assignment: CDR1 SEHNR and CDR2 FQNEAQ (reference sequence). The CDR3 here is CASSGRGAGVRANEKLFF. The CDR3 DNA follows: TGTGCCAGCAGCGGCAGGGGCGCAGGAGTGAGGGCTAATGAAAAACTGTTTTTT.

The CDR3 coding sequence is TGCGCCAGCAGCCAGCGATTAAGGGGGGGAGAGACCCAGTACTTC. Residues: CASSQRLRGGETQYF. The genes are TRBV4-3 and TRBJ2-5; a possible D gene is TRBD2 (7 bases). Germline assignment: CDR1 LGHNA and CDR2 YSLEER. V was shortened by 3 bases and J by 4 bases, with 15 bases between the two germline ends. The CDR3 covers 15 residues.

This clonotype turned up a few times. CDR3 sequence (DNA): TGTGCCAGTAAAACGGGGGACAGCAGCAATCAGCCCCAGCATTTT. Translated, it gives CASKTGDSSNQPQHF. The chain joins TRBV19 to TRBJ1-5; 7 bases map to TRBD1. After removal of 7 bases from V and 1 base from J, the junction contained 7 bases not matched to a gene. The CDR3 has 15 residues. The V gene's germline CDR1 is LNHDA and CDR2 SQIVND (reference sequence).

In this sample, this clonotype turned up many times. The genes are TRBV5-1 and TRBJ2-3, with TRBD2 identical over 8 bases. The CDR3 loop spans 17 amino acids. Germline V CDR1 and CDR2: SGHRS, YFSETQ. The ends lost 3 bases at V and 4 bases at J; junction bases unmatched: 13. The CDR3 nucleotides are TGCGCCAGCAGCTCGACTGCTAGCGGGTCGATCCCAGATACGCAGTATTTT. Encoded protein: CASSSTASGSIPDTQYF.

This clonotype has just a few counts. The chain combines TRBV10-3 with TRBJ2-3; TRBD2 agrees at 7 bases. CDR1 and CDR2 from the germline V gene are ENHRY and SYGVKD. V dropped 3 bases and J dropped 5; count of bases not matched to a gene: 8. CDR3 length equals 15 residues. The CDR3 spells CAISDPRERGDTQYF. CDR3 sequence (DNA): TGTGCCATCAGTGATCCCAGGGAGCGGGGAGATACGCAGTATTTT.

This clonotype was recorded at least ten times. This chain's CDR3 is CAWSGVSSGRYNEQFF. The CDR3 coding sequence is TGTGCCTGGAGTGGGGTGTCTAGCGGGAGGTACAATGAGCAGTTCTTC. The gene calls are TRBV30 and TRBJ2-1; TRBD2 agrees at 11 bases. The CDR3 spans 16 residues. Germline values: CDR1 GTSNPN, CDR2 SVGIG (reference sequence). V gave up 1 base and J gave up 4 bases; unmatched junction bases: 6.

V is TRBV28 and J is TRBJ1-2; 7 bases are a match to TRBD1. V trimming: 7 bases; J trimming: 1 base; junction bases outside the gene matches: 6. CDR1 is MDHEN, CDR2 SYDVKM, per germline. This CDR3 has 14 residues. CDR3 in DNA: TGTGCCAGCACCTCGGACAGGAATAACTATGGCTACACCTTC. It codes for CASTSDRNNYGYTF.

This clonotype was recorded at least ten times. The chain recombines TRBV7-9 with TRBJ2-7; 9 bases line up with TRBD1. The length of the CDR3 is 19 residues. V lost 1 base, J lost 0 bases, and 13 bases stayed unmatched. The germline gives CDR1 SEHNR, CDR2 FQNEAQ (reference sequence). CDR3: CASSLVGDRERSSSYEQYF. Here the CDR3 DNA reads TGTGCCAGCAGCTTAGTAGGGGACAGGGAGAGGAGTAGCTCCTACGAGCAGTACTTC.

Many counts were recorded for this clonotype. V gene TRBV7-9 combines with J gene TRBJ1-2; D possibly corresponds to TRBD1 (5 bases). V was cut by 5 bases and J by 4 bases, with 14 bases left in between. This CDR3 is built from 14 residues. From germline, CDR1 is SEHNR and CDR2 FQNEAQ (reference sequence). CDR3 DNA: TGTGCCAGCAGCCTGACAGCCGGGAGCTATGGCTACACCTTC. Its translation: CASSLTAGSYGYTF.

This clonotype was found many times. The V gene is TRBV27, the J gene TRBJ2-5; TRBD2 aligns across 11 bases. Germline V lookup: CDR1 MNHEY, CDR2 SMNVEV (reference sequence). This CDR3 has 16 residues. Trimming took 5 bases from V and 3 from J; bases not matched to a gene: 8. The CDR3 sequence: CASSLGLAVGEETQYF. The CDR3, as DNA: TGTGCCAGCAGTCTGGGACTAGCGGTGGGCGAAGAGACCCAGTACTTC.

This clonotype has at least ten counts. The chain recombines TRBV24-1 with TRBJ2-1; 9 bases are a match to TRBD2. V lost 1 base, J lost 7 bases, and 7 bases stayed unmatched. Germline-derived CDR1 and CDR2 are KGHDR and SFDVKD. The CDR3 runs 16 residues. The chain's CDR3 is CATSDFTGLAVNEQFF. The CDR3 nucleotides read TGTGCCACCAGTGATTTTACGGGACTAGCTGTGAATGAGCAGTTCTTC.

A note on this clonotype: A single base separates this from a much larger clone, so it may be a read error. This chain joins TRBV6-1 and TRBJ2-1, with 10 bases fitting TRBD1. Looked up from germline, CDR1 is MNHNS and CDR2 is SASEGT. This CDR3 is built from 16 residues. Here the CDR3 DNA reads TGTGCCAGCAGCGAGGTCCCGGGACAGGGGTACAATGAGCAGTCCTTC. It is translated as CASSEVPGQGYNEQSF.

Concerning this clonotype: One end of the junction does not line up with germline, which may come from a read error. This rearrangement joins TRBV5-1 to TRBJ1-1; no definite D call. The germline gives CDR1 SGHRS, CDR2 YFSETQ. This CDR3 comprises 15 residues. The CDR3 reads CASSPDGLRGAEAFF. In DNA form, the CDR3 reads TGTGCCAGCAGCCCGGACGGCTTGCGGGGAGCTGAAGCTTTCTTT.

Many counts were recorded for this clonotype. The chain combines TRBV19 with TRBJ1-1; 10 nucleotides align to TRBD1. V was clipped by 2 bases and J by 4 bases; unmatched bases: 10. Looked up from germline, CDR1 is LNHDA and CDR2 is SQIVND (reference sequence). The CDR3 is 17 residues long. This CDR3 reads CASSITGQGGLGTEAFF. The CDR3 DNA sequence: TGTGCCAGTAGTATAACTGGACAGGGGGGATTGGGCACTGAAGCTTTCTTT.

This clonotype was detected only a few times. The V call is TRBV14, the J call TRBJ2-2; D gene unclear. V lost 0 bases and J 0 bases, leaving 8 bases between the germline ends. The germline V gene encodes CDR1 SGHDN and CDR2 FVKESK. The CDR3 is 16 amino acids. For the CDR3, the DNA is TGTGCCAGCAGCCAAGAGTTGGCGTCGAACACCGGGGAGCTGTTTTTT. This codes for CASSQELASNTGELFF.

The chain couples TRBV24-1 to TRBJ1-2, with a tentative D call TRBD1 (5 bases). Deletions cut 1 base from V and 4 bases from J, with 9 bases between. The CDR3 is 14 amino acids. The V gene's germline CDR1 is KGHDR and CDR2 SFDVKD. The CDR3 protein is CATSDLGVGYGYTF. The CDR3 coding sequence is TGTGCCACCAGTGATTTAGGGGTGGGCTATGGCTACACCTTC.

The CDR3 loop is CASSLRTGLNTEAFF. The DNA for the CDR3 is TGTGCCAGCAGCTTAAGGACAGGGTTGAACACTGAAGCTTTCTTT. The chain couples TRBV7-9 to TRBJ1-1, with TRBD1 matching 8 bases. The V gene's germline CDR1 is SEHNR and CDR2 FQNEAQ (reference sequence). J lost 0 bases, V lost 2 bases, and 2 bases had no gene match. The CDR3 spans 15 residues.